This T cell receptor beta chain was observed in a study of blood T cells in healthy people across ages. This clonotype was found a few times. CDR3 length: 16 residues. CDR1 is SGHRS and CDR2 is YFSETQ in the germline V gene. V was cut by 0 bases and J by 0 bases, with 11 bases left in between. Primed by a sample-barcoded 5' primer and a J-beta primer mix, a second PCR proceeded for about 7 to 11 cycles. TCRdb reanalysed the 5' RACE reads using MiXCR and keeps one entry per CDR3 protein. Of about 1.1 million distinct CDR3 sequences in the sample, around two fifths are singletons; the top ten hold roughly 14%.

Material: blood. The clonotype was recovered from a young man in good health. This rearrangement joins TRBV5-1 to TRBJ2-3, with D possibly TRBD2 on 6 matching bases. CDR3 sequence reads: CASSLVMGTSTDTQYF. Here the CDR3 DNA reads TGCGCCAGCAGCTTGGTGATGGGGACTAGCACAGATACGCAGTATTTT.